Below, one T cell receptor (beta chain) is given with its context. The data belong to a study of technical replicates of blood from a handful of donors. Germline CDR1 and CDR2: SGHRS and YFSETQ. The CDR3 spans 15 residues. Trimming stripped 4 bases from V and 5 bases from J, with 15 bases between. Using immunoSEQ multiplex PCR, the repertoire was profiled, and TCRdb retains in-frame clones only, with some absent. The sample consists of over 50,000 clones, around 92% of them appearing once. The specimen was PBMCs. The receptor was derived from a human donor in good health. Some clones in this sample may be carry-over from other donors' samples. This sequence joins TRBV5-1 and TRBJ1-4; tentatively, D is TRBD1 (6 bases). DNA for the CDR3: TGCGCCAGCAGCATGTCAACAGGGTTAAATGAAAAACTGTTTTTT. Its protein is CASSMSTGLNEKLFF. Complete variable domain (other parts from reference TRBV5-1 and TRBJ1-4): KAGVTQTPRYLIKTRGQQVTLSCSPISGHRSVSWYQQTPGQGLQFLFEYFSETQRNKGNFPGRFSGRQFSNSRSEMNVSTLELGDSALYLCASSMSTGLNEKLFFGSGTQLSVL.